The 21 T cell receptor beta chains listed next were all sequenced from one sample in a study of blood T cell repertoires in COVID-19. Assay used: immunoSEQ multiplex PCR; TCRdb lists only in-frame clones, some missing. In the table there are some 250,000 clones, more than 70% of which are singletons. The specimen was peripheral blood. These receptors were taken from a woman in her 40s who had recovered from COVID-19.

The V gene is TRBV24-1, the J gene TRBJ2-7, with 12 bases that match TRBD2. This CDR3 contains 14 residues. Germline-derived CDR1 and CDR2 are KGHDR and SFDVKD. Germline trimming cut 9 bases from V and 3 bases from J; bases unmatched to any gene: 5. CDR3 amino acids: CATGGLAGHYEQYF. In DNA form, the CDR3 reads TGTGCCACCGGGGGACTAGCGGGCCACTACGAGCAGTACTTC.

This clone was found a few times. In DNA, the CDR3 is TGCGCCAGCAGCTTGGGGGCAGGGACACAAGAGACCCAGTACTTC. This translates into CASSLGAGTQETQYF. The chain has TRBV5-1 and TRBJ2-5; perhaps TRBD1 as D (6 bases). CDR3 length: 15 amino acids. Germline CDR1 SGHRS, CDR2 YFSETQ. V shed 0 bases and J shed 2 bases, with 11 bases lying between them. Based on the CDR3 plus reference TRBV5-1 and TRBJ2-5, the full variable domain is KAGVTQTPRYLIKTRGQQVTLSCSPISGHRSVSWYQQTPGQGLQFLFEYFSETQRNKGNFPGRFSGRQFSNSRSEMNVSTLELGDSALYLCASSLGAGTQETQYFGPGTRLLVL.

This clone was detected only once. The chain recombines TRBV4-1 with TRBJ2-3, with D possibly matching TRBD2 (6 bases). This CDR3 comprises 19 residues. In germline, CDR1 is MGHRA, CDR2 YSYEKL. Trimming shortened V by 0 bases and J by 2 bases, and 21 bases separated the two germline ends. CDR3 protein: CASSQEDGEVWQDTDTQYF. DNA of the CDR3: TGCGCCAGCAGCCAAGAAGATGGGGAGGTTTGGCAGGACACAGATACGCAGTATTTT.

This clone has just one count. The chain couples TRBV6-2 or TRBV6-3 to TRBJ2-1; D may be TRBD1 (5 bases). CDR3 size: 12 residues. Per the germline V gene, CDR1 is MNHEY and CDR2 is SVGEGT. V lost 5 bases and J 9 bases, leaving 11 bases between the germline ends. CDR3 amino acids: CASSKGVGEQFF. In DNA, the CDR3 is TGTGCCAGCAGTAAAGGGGTGGGTGAGCAGTTCTTC.

The CDR3 nucleotides are TGTGCCAGCAGCTTAGCTGGCAGGGGGATCAATGAGCAGTTCTTC. Translation: CASSLAGRGINEQFF. The rearrangement joins TRBV7-2 to TRBJ2-1; 7 nucleotides align to TRBD1. This CDR3 is built from 15 residues. V dropped 0 bases and J dropped 6; count of bases not matched to a gene: 5. Germline assignment: CDR1 SGHTA and CDR2 FQGNSA.

This clone was seen once. The genes are TRBV5-1 and TRBJ2-1; the match to TRBD1 covers 7 bases. Trimming at V came to 0 bases and at J to 8 bases, leaving 2 bases not matched to a gene. The germline gives CDR1 SGHRS, CDR2 YFSETQ. This CDR3 is built from 13 residues. DNA of the CDR3: TGCGCCAGCAGCTTGGAGGGGGCTTATGAGCAGTTCTTC. It yields the protein CASSLEGAYEQFF.

The rearrangement uses TRBV23-1 and TRBJ2-2, with 13 bases fitting TRBD2. TRBV23-1 is an ORF, and what it does is uncertain. V shed 6 bases, J shed 2 bases, and the junction held 12 bases outside the gene matches. This CDR3 comprises 19 residues. In DNA, the CDR3 is TGCGCCAGCAGACCCCGCCGGACTAGCGGGAGTCCCAACACCGGGGAGCTGTTTTTT. This sequence encodes CASRPRRTSGSPNTGELFF.

This chain joins TRBV6-5 and TRBJ2-3; possibly TRBD2 for D (7 bases). V was cut by 10 bases and J by 2 bases, with 13 bases left in between. The CDR3 runs to 13 residues. Germline CDR1 reads MNHEY; CDR2 reads SVGAGI. For the CDR3, the DNA is TGTGCCACACGGGGGGACAACACAGATACGCAGTATTTT. Protein: CATRGDNTDTQYF.

This clone was recorded a few times. The rearrangement links TRBV19 to TRBJ1-6; TRBD1 agrees at 9 bases. This CDR3 has 15 residues. Germline CDR1 is LNHDA and CDR2 is SQIVND (reference sequence). J was trimmed by 7 bases and V by 6 bases; bases with no gene match: 7. The CDR3 DNA sequence: TGTGCCAGTAGGCCCCGGACAGGGGAGAATTCACCCCTCCACTTT. It specifies CASRPRTGENSPLHF.

The V gene is TRBV4-3, the J gene TRBJ2-7; D may be TRBD2 (7 bases). Germline CDR1 is LGHNA and CDR2 is YSLEER. The ends were cut back, 3 bases at V and 0 bases at J, with 24 bases in the middle. CDR3 length: 19 residues. CDR3 sequence: CASSQDREREGHPSYEQYF. The DNA of the CDR3 is TGCGCCAGCAGCCAGGACCGAGAAAGGGAGGGACACCCCTCCTACGAGCAGTACTTC.

A few counts support this clone. For the CDR3, the DNA is TGTGCTAGTGGTTTGGGGCTGAACACTGAAGCTTTCTTT. Encoded protein: CASGLGLNTEAFF. The rearrangement joins TRBV12-5 to TRBJ1-1; D ambiguous. CDR1 is LGHNT and CDR2 is FRNRAP in the germline V gene. The ends were cut back, 1 base at V and 0 bases at J, with 3 bases in the middle. This CDR3 is 13 amino acids long.

The chain has TRBV29-1 and TRBJ2-2, with D maybe TRBD2 (7 bases). The CDR3 covers 14 residues. The germline V gene encodes CDR1 SQVTM and CDR2 ANQGSEA. V was trimmed by 6 bases and J by 4 bases, leaving 15 bases between them. CDR3 nucleotide sequence: TGCAGCGTCTGGGGGGGGCCGAGCACCGGGGAGCTGTTTTTT. It specifies CSVWGGPSTGELFF.

This clone was recorded once. J is TRBJ2-7 and V is TRBV21-1; whether TRBD1, the table's D call, matches the DNA was not checked. TRBV21-1 is flagged as a pseudogene. The CDR3 length is 16 residues. The CDR3 DNA follows: TGTGCCAAGCAGCAGGCCCTCGTGGATGACTCCTACGAGCAGTACGTC. Protein product: CAKQQALVDDSYEQYV.

The CDR3 nucleotides read TGTGCCAGCAGTTTCAAGGGAGTCCCCACCTACGAGCAGTACTTC. Encoded protein: CASSFKGVPTYEQYF. This chain links TRBV27 with TRBJ2-7; a weak D match, TRBD2 (5 bases). V lost 3 bases, J lost 2 bases, and 14 bases lay in between. Germline-derived CDR1 and CDR2 are MNHEY and SMNVEV (reference sequence). The CDR3 extends over 15 amino acids.

V gene TRBV6-7 combines with J gene TRBJ1-5; D is possibly TRBD1 (5 bases). TRBV6-7 has ORF status, its function being uncertain. The CDR3 runs to 21 residues. V shed 0 bases and J shed 1 base, with 25 bases lying between them. In DNA form, the CDR3 reads TGTGCCAGCAGTTACTCAAATCCCCCCCGGGGGGGGAGTGAAAGCAATCAGCCCCAGCATTTT. Translated, it gives CASSYSNPPRGGSESNQPQHF.

The chain couples TRBV29-1 to TRBJ1-2; D is possibly TRBD1 (6 bases). V lost 5 bases to trimming and J lost 4 bases, with 20 bases between them. The CDR3 covers 15 residues. In germline, CDR1 is SQVTM, CDR2 ANQGSEA. This CDR3 is CSVLGAQGRSYGYTF. In DNA form, the CDR3 reads TGCAGCGTTCTGGGGGCACAGGGCCGAAGCTATGGCTACACCTTC.

The gene calls are TRBV7-8 and TRBJ1-2; no clear D. V lost 1 base and J lost 0, with 9 bases in between. This CDR3 comprises 15 residues. Germline V gene sequence: CDR1 SGHVS, CDR2 FQNEAQ. CDR3 nucleotide sequence: TGTGCCAGCAGCTTAGGGGCAGTAGCTAACTATGGCTACACCTTC. It yields the protein CASSLGAVANYGYTF.

CDR3 residues: CASSQLLGGNGSPLHF. As DNA, the CDR3 is TGCGCCAGCAGCCAACTCCTGGGGGGGAACGGTTCACCCCTCCACTTT. The rearrangement links TRBV4-3 to TRBJ1-6, with D possibly being TRBD1 (5 bases). Germline V gene data show CDR1 as LGHNA and CDR2 as YSLEER. The CDR3 length is 16 residues. Trimming cost V 2 bases and J 9 bases, with 17 bases left between them.

The chain recombines TRBV10-3 with TRBJ1-2; D remains ambiguous. The germline V gene encodes CDR1 ENHRY and CDR2 SYGVKD. Trimming removed 6 bases at V and 0 bases at J, with 8 bases between. This CDR3 has 13 amino acids. The CDR3 coding sequence is TGTGCCATCAGGACACCTTCTAACTATGGCTACACCTTC. It is translated as CAIRTPSNYGYTF.

The chain couples TRBV6-1 to TRBJ2-7, with 13 bases lining up with TRBD2. Germline V gene sequence: CDR1 MNHNS, CDR2 SASEGT. V dropped 4 bases and J dropped 2; count of bases not matched to a gene: 5. The CDR3 extends over 16 amino acids. The CDR3, as DNA: TGTGCCAGCAGTGCACTAGCGGGAGGGGGCCCCTACGAGCAGTACGTC. Encoded protein: CASSALAGGGPYEQYV.

This clone showed up just once. The rearrangement joins TRBV11-3 to TRBJ2-3; D gene unclear. Germline-derived CDR1 and CDR2 are SGHNT and YENEEA. Trimming left V 4 bases short and J 0 bases short, with 5 bases between. The CDR3 sequence is 13 residues long. CDR3: CASSSSSTDTQYF. The CDR3 nucleotides are TGTGCCAGCAGCTCCAGTAGCACAGATACGCAGTATTTT.